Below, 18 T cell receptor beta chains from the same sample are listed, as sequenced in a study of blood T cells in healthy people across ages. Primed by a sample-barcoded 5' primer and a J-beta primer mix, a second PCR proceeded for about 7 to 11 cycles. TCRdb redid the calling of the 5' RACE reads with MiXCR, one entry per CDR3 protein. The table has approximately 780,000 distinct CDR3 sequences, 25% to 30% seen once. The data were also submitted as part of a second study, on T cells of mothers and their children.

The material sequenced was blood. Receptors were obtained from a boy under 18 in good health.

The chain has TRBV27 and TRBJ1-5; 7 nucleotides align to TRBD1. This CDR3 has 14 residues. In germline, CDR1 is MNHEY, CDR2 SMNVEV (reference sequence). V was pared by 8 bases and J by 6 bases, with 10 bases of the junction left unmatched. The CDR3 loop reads CASPRPGGCQPQHF. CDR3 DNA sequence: TGTGCCAGCCCCCGGCCAGGGGGATGTCAGCCCCAGCATTTT.

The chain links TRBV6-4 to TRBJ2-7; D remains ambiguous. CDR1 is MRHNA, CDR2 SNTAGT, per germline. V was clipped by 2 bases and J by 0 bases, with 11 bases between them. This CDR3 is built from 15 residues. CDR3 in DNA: TGTGCCAGCAGTGACAAGACCCTGGGCTCCTACGAGCAGTACTTC. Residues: CASSDKTLGSYEQYF.

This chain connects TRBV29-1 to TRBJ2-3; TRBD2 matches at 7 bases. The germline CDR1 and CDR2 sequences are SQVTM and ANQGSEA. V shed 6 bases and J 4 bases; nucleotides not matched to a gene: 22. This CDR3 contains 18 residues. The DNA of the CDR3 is TGCAGCGTAGGGCTCCCCCGGACTAGAACGGCGACCCCAGATACGCAGTATTTT. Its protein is CSVGLPRTRTATPDTQYF.

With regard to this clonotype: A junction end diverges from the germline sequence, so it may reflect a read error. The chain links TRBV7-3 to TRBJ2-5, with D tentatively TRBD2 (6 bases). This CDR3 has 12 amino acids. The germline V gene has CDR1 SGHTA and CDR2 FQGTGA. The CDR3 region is CASSTPAGRWFF. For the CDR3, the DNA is TGTGCCAGCAGCACCCCTGCGGGGAGATGGTTCTTC. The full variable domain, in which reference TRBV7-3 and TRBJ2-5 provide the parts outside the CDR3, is GAGVSQTPSNKVTEKGKYVELRCDPISGHTALYWYRQSLGQGPEFLIYFQGTGAADDSGLPNDRFFAVRPEGSVSTLKIQRTERGDSAVYLCASSTPAGRWFFGPGTRLLVL.

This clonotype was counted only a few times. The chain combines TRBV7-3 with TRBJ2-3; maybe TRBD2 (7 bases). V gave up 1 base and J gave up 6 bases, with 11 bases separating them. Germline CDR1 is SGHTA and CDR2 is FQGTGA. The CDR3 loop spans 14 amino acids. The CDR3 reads CASSLRGGQDTQYF. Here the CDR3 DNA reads TGTGCCAGCAGCTTAAGGGGGGGGCAGGATACGCAGTATTTT.

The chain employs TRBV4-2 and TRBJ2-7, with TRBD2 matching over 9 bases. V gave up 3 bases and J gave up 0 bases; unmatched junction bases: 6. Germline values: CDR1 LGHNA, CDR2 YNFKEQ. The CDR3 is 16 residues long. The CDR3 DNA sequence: TGTGCCAGCAGCCAGCGGGTTAGCGGGGGCTCCTACGAGCAGTACTTC. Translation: CASSQRVSGGSYEQYF.

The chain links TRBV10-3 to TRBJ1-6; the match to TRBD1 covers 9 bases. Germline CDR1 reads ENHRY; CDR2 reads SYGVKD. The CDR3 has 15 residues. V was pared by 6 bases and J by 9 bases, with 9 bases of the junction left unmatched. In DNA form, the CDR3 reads TGTGCCATCAGGACCGAGGACAGGGGAGGTTCACCCCTCCACTTT. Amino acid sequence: CAIRTEDRGGSPLHF.

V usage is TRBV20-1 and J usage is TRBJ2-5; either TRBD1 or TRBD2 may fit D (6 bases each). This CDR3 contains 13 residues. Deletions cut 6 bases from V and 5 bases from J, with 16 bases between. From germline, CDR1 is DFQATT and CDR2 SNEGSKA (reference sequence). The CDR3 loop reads CSAPGAPRETQYF. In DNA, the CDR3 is TGCAGTGCCCCGGGGGCCCCTAGGGAGACCCAGTACTTC.

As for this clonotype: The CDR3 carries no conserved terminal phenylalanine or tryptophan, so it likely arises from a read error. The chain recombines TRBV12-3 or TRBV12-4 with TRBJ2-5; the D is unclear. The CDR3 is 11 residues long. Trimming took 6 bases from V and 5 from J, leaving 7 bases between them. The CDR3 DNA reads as TGTGCCAGCAGCCGAAGGGAGACCCAGTACCTC. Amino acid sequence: CASSRRETQYL.

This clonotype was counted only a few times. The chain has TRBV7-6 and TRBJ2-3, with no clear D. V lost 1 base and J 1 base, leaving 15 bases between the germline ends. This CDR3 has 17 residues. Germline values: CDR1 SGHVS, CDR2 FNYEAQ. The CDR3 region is CASSLGVATLGTDTQYF. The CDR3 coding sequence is TGTGCCAGCAGCTTAGGAGTCGCTACGCTGGGCACAGATACGCAGTATTTT.

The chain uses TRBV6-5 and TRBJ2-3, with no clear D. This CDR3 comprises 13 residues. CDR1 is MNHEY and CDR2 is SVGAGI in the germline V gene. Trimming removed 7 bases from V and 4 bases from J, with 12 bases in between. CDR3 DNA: TGTGCCAGCATTGTATCCCCAGCAGATACGCAGTATTTT. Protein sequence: CASIVSPADTQYF.

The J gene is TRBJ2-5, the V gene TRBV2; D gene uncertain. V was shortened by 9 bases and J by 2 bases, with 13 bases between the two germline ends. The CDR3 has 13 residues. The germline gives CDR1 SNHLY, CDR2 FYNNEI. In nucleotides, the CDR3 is TGTGCCAGTAGGGAAACAGCACAAGAGACCCAGTACTTC. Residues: CASRETAQETQYF.

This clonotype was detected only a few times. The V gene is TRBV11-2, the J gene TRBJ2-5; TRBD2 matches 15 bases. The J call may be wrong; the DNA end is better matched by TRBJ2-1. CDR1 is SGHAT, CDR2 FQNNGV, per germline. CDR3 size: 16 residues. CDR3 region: CASSSHRTSGGDEQFF. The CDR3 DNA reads TGTGCCAGCAGCTCACACCGGACTAGCGGGGGGGATGAGCAGTTCTTC.

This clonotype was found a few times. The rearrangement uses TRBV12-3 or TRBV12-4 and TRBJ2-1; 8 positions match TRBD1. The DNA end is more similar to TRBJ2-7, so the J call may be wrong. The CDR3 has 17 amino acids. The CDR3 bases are TGTGCCAGCAGGCCCGGGACAGGCATCTTAATTTCCTACGAGCAGTACTTC. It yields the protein CASRPGTGILISYEQYF.

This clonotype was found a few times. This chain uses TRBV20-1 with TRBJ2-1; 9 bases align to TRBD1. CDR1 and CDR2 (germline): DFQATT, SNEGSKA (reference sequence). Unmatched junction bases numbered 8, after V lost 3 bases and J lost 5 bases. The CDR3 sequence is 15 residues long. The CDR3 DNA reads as TGCAGTGCTAGTTCGGGACAGGGAGGGCACAATGAGCAGTTCTTC. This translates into CSASSGQGGHNEQFF.

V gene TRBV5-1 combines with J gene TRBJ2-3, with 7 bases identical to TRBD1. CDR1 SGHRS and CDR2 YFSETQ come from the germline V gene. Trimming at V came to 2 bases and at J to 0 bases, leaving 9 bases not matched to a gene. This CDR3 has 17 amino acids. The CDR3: CASSFLAGTASTDTQYF. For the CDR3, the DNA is TGCGCCAGCAGCTTTCTTGCCGGGACAGCTAGCACAGATACGCAGTATTTT. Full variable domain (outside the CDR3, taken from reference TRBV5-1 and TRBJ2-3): KAGVTQTPRYLIKTRGQQVTLSCSPISGHRSVSWYQQTPGQGLQFLFEYFSETQRNKGNFPGRFSGRQFSNSRSEMNVSTLELGDSALYLCASSFLAGTASTDTQYFGPGTRLTVL.

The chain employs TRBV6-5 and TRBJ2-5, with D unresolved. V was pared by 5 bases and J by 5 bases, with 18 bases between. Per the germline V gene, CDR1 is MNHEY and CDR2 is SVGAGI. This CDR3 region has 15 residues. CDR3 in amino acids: CASSPVRRPGETQYF. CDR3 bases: TGTGCCAGCAGTCCCGTGCGAAGACCTGGGGAGACCCAGTACTTC.

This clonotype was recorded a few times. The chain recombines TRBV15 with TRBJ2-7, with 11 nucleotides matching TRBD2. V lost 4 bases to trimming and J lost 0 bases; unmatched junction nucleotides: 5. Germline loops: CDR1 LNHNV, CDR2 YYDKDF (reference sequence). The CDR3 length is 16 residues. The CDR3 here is CATSKGTSGDSYEQYF. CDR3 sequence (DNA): TGTGCCACCAGCAAAGGGACTAGCGGCGACTCCTACGAGCAGTACTTC.